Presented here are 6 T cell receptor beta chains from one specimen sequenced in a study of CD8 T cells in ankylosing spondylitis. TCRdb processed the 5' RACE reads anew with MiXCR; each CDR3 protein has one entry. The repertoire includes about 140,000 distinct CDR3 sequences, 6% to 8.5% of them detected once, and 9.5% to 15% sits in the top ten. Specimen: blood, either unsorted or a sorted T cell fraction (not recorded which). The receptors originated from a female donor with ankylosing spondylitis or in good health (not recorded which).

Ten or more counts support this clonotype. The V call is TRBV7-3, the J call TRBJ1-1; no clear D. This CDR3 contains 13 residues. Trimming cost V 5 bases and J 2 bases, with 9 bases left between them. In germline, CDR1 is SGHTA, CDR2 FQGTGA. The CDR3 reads CASSAVTNTEAFF. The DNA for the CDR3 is TGTGCCAGCAGCGCCGTCACTAACACTGAAGCTTTCTTT.

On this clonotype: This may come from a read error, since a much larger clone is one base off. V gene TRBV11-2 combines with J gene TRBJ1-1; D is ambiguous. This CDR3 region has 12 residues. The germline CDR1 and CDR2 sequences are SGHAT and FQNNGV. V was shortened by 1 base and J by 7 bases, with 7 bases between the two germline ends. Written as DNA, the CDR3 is TGTGCCAGCAGCTTAGGAGCCAGTGAAGCTTTCTTT. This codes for CASSLGASEAFF.

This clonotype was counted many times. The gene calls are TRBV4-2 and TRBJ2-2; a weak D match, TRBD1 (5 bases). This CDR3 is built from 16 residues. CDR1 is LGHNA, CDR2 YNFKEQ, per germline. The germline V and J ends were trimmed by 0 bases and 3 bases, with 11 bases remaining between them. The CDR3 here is CASSQDSGYDTGELFF. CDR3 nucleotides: TGTGCCAGCAGCCAAGATTCAGGGTACGACACCGGGGAGCTGTTTTTT.

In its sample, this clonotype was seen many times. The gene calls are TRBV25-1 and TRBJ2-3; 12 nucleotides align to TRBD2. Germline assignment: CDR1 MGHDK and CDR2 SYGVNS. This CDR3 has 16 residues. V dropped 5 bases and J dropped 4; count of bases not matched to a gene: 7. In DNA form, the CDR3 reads TGTGCCAGCAGTCCCCGGACTAGCGGGGTTGCAGATACGCAGTATTTT. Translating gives CASSPRTSGVADTQYF.

The CDR3 spells CASSPTGTHYNEQFF. The CDR3 DNA reads as TGTGCCAGCAGCCCTACAGGGACCCACTACAATGAGCAGTTCTTC. The chain carries TRBV7-9 and TRBJ2-1; tentatively, D is TRBD1 (6 bases). Germline values: CDR1 SEHNR, CDR2 FQNEAQ (reference sequence). There are 15 residues in the CDR3. The V end was cut by 5 bases, the J end by 3 bases, with 14 bases between.

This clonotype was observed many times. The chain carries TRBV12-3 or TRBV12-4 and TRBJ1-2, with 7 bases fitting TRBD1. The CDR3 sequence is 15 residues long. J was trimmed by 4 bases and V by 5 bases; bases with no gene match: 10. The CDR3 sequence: CASSPQWTGTYGYTF. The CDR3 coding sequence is TGTGCCAGCAGTCCCCAATGGACAGGAACCTATGGCTACACCTTC.